The next 23 T cell receptor beta chains were all read from a single sample in a study of T-cell memory formation after mild COVID-19. TCRdb reanalysed the 5' RACE reads using MiXCR and keeps one entry per CDR3 protein. The sample has around 30,000 distinct CDR3 sequences; approximately 12% are singletons. The source material was PBMCs or a T cell subset sorted from them (not recorded which). These receptors all come from an adult woman who had mild COVID-19 (a few samples of this study predate the infection). Cell type and time point are not known.

This clonotype has ten or more counts. V and J are TRBV27 and TRBJ1-4; D call uncertain. The CDR3 covers 13 residues. The germline V and J ends were trimmed by 8 bases and 6 bases, with 13 bases remaining between them. Germline V gene sequence: CDR1 MNHEY, CDR2 SMNVEV (reference sequence). The CDR3 loop reads CASAPNRDEKLFF. The CDR3, as DNA: TGTGCCAGCGCTCCTAACCGGGATGAAAAACTGTTTTTT.

This clonotype was seen ten or more times. The V call is TRBV7-3, the J call TRBJ2-2, with TRBD1 matching over 7 bases. V gave up 5 bases and J gave up 0 bases; unmatched junction bases: 6. The CDR3 runs to 16 residues. Germline lookup yields CDR1 SGHTA and CDR2 FQGTGA. Written as DNA, the CDR3 is TGTGCCAGCAGCCCCGCGACAGGGACGAACACCGGGGAGCTGTTTTTT. Translation: CASSPATGTNTGELFF. Filled out from reference TRBV7-3 and TRBJ2-2, the complete variable domain reads GAGVSQTPSNKVTEKGKYVELRCDPISGHTALYWYRQSLGQGPEFLIYFQGTGAADDSGLPNDRFFAVRPEGSVSTLKIQRTERGDSAVYLCASSPATGTNTGELFFGEGSRLTVL.

The rearrangement uses TRBV7-2 and TRBJ2-3; D is unclear. The J call is uncertain, as TRBJ2-5 better fits the DNA end. The CDR3 is 15 amino acids. Germline loops: CDR1 SGHTA, CDR2 FQGNSA. The CDR3 loop reads CASTTLSGRQETQYF. The CDR3 coding sequence is TGTGCCAGCACTACGCTTTCGGGCCGTCAAGAGACCCAGTACTTC.

This clonotype has ten or more counts. In nucleotides, the CDR3 is TGTGCCAGCTCACCGGAGAGACAGCTAAGCTCTGGAAACACCATATATTTT. It encodes CASSPERQLSSGNTIYF. The rearrangement uses TRBV18 and TRBJ1-3; possibly TRBD1 for D (5 bases). Germline CDR1 and CDR2: KGHSH and LQKENI. The CDR3 covers 17 residues. V lost 3 bases to trimming and J lost 0 bases, with 15 bases between them.

In its sample, this clonotype was seen many times. This rearrangement joins TRBV6-5 to TRBJ1-2; TRBD1 agrees at 7 bases. Germline V lookup: CDR1 MNHEY, CDR2 SVGAGI. The CDR3 extends over 16 amino acids. The trim removed 2 bases at V and 8 bases at J, leaving 14 bases unmatched. CDR3 nucleotide sequence: TGTGCCAGCAGTTACGAGGCGACAGGGTTGCTCTCAGGCTACACCTTC. Translating gives CASSYEATGLLSGYTF.

The sample holds many counts of this clonotype. CDR3 in amino acids: CSARARGWQPQHF. The CDR3 bases are TGCAGTGCTAGAGCTCGGGGGTGGCAGCCCCAGCATTTT. The chain uses TRBV20-1 and TRBJ1-5, with D possibly TRBD1 on 5 matching bases. Per the germline V gene, CDR1 is DFQATT and CDR2 is SNEGSKA (reference sequence). This CDR3 is 13 amino acids long. The V end lost 1 base, the J end lost 7 bases, and 11 bases lay between the germline ends.

This clonotype was found many times. The V and J genes are TRBV11-2 and TRBJ1-2; D gene uncertain. Germline values: CDR1 SGHAT, CDR2 FQNNGV. The CDR3 sequence is 14 residues long. V was pared by 1 base and J by 3 bases, with 9 bases between. The CDR3 nucleotides read TGTGCCAGCAGCTTAGCCCTCGGAGACTATGGCTACACCTTC. Its translation: CASSLALGDYGYTF.

The gene calls are TRBV20-1 and TRBJ1-5, with D uncertain. Germline values: CDR1 DFQATT, CDR2 SNEGSKA (reference sequence). The V and J ends lost 0 bases and 3 bases respectively, with 3 bases between them. The CDR3 sequence is 12 residues long. The CDR3 loop reads CSARDTNQPQHF. The CDR3 nucleotides read TGCAGTGCTAGAGACACCAATCAGCCCCAGCATTTT.

This clonotype was seen at least ten times. V usage is TRBV4-2 and J usage is TRBJ1-2; TRBD1 aligns across 7 bases. Trimming cost V 2 bases and J 2 bases; bases outside gene matches: 5. Germline lookup yields CDR1 LGHNA and CDR2 YNFKEQ. The CDR3 consists of 15 residues. In DNA form, the CDR3 reads TGTGCCAGCAGCCAACTCAGGGGGGTGAACTATGGCTACACCTTC. It yields the protein CASSQLRGVNYGYTF.

Judged by abundance, this clonotype is medium-sized. The rearrangement links TRBV11-2 to TRBJ2-1; tentative D call: TRBD2 (6 bases). Trimming removed 3 bases at V and 12 bases at J, with 18 bases between. The CDR3 has 14 amino acids. Germline CDR1 and CDR2: SGHAT and FQNNGV. CDR3 bases: TGTGCCAGCAGCTTCGACTCTGGGCCCGGGGGGCAGTTCTTC. Its protein is CASSFDSGPGGQFF. The entire variable domain, with the rest obtained from reference TRBV11-2 and TRBJ2-1, is as follows: EAGVAQSPRYKIIEKRQSVAFWCNPISGHATLYWYQQILGQGPKLLIQFQNNGVVDDSQLPKDRFSAERLKGVDSTLKIQPAKLEDSAVYLCASSFDSGPGGQFFGPGTRLTVL.

This clonotype has at least ten counts. The gene calls are TRBV27 and TRBJ2-3, with a possible D match to TRBD2 (5 bases). The CDR3 is 13 amino acids. Germline V lookup: CDR1 MNHEY, CDR2 SMNVEV (reference sequence). V shed 5 bases and J shed 9 bases, with 15 bases lying between them. In DNA form, the CDR3 reads TGTGCCAGCAGTCCCGGAGCGGAAAGGACGCAGTATTTT. This encodes CASSPGAERTQYF.

This clonotype was seen at least ten times. The chain recombines TRBV6-2 or TRBV6-3 with TRBJ2-7; D is unclear. The CDR3 loop spans 12 amino acids. The V end was cut by 6 bases, the J end by 8 bases, with 14 bases between. Germline CDR1 and CDR2: MNHEY and SVGEGT. The CDR3: CASRDTGAQQYF. CDR3 DNA sequence: TGTGCCAGCAGGGATACGGGCGCCCAGCAGTACTTC.

This clonotype was counted at least ten times. The V gene is TRBV19, the J gene TRBJ2-1; 10 bases fit TRBD2. This CDR3 contains 16 residues. V dropped 7 bases and J dropped 5; count of bases not matched to a gene: 11. Germline V gene lookup returns CDR1 LNHDA and CDR2 SQIVND (reference sequence). This CDR3 is CASNRVSSGRNNEQFF. The CDR3 DNA follows: TGTGCCAGTAATAGGGTCTCTAGCGGGAGAAACAATGAGCAGTTCTTC.

This clonotype was recorded at least ten times. The V call is TRBV4-1, the J call TRBJ2-3; D remains ambiguous. V lost 8 bases to trimming and J lost 2 bases, with 17 bases between them. Looked up from germline, CDR1 is MGHRA and CDR2 is YSYEKL. This CDR3 has 15 amino acids. This CDR3 reads CASATTWVYTDTQYF. The CDR3 DNA follows: TGCGCCAGCGCCACAACCTGGGTGTACACAGATACGCAGTATTTT.

This clonotype was counted many times. The V call is TRBV4-1, the J call TRBJ2-5; 8 nucleotides match TRBD2. The V gene end was trimmed by 0 bases and the J gene end by 3 bases; junction bases not matched to a gene: 3. This CDR3 is 15 amino acids long. The germline gives CDR1 MGHRA, CDR2 YSYEKL. In nucleotides, the CDR3 is TGCGCCAGCAGCCAAGACCCGACTAGCGAAGAGACCCAGTACTTC. Amino acid sequence: CASSQDPTSEETQYF.

This clonotype came up many times. The chain employs TRBV7-2 and TRBJ2-7; 8 bases match TRBD1. Trimming cost V 5 bases and J 6 bases; bases outside gene matches: 12. CDR3 length equals 15 residues. The germline V gene encodes CDR1 SGHTA and CDR2 FQGNSA. The CDR3 bases are TGTGCCAGCAGCACACCACAGGGGGTTGGGGGCGAGCAGTACTTC. Encoded protein: CASSTPQGVGGEQYF.

This sequence joins TRBV21-1 and TRBJ1-1; no check of the table's D call, TRBD1, against the DNA was made. TRBV21-1 has pseudogene status. The CDR3 contains 16 residues. The CDR3, as DNA: TGTGCCAGCAGCGCGACAGGGGGGATTCTGAACACTGAAGCTTTCTTT. Amino acids: CASSATGGILNTEAFF.

The chain links TRBV7-6 to TRBJ1-1; weak D call: TRBD1 (6 bases). The CDR3 is 15 residues long. Germline CDR1 and CDR2: SGHVS and FNYEAQ. V lost 1 base to trimming and J lost 4 bases, with 13 bases between them. The chain's CDR3 is CASSLGGGQATEAFF. In DNA, the CDR3 is TGTGCCAGCAGCTTAGGTGGGGGGCAGGCCACTGAAGCTTTCTTT.

This clonotype was counted many times. This sequence joins TRBV25-1 and TRBJ1-2, with TRBD1 identical over 7 bases. J lost 8 bases, V lost 9 bases, and 9 bases had no gene match. This CDR3 has 12 amino acids. Germline CDR1 reads MGHDK; CDR2 reads SYGVNS. The DNA for the CDR3 is TGTGCCAGTAACCCAGGGGGAGAGGGCTACACCTTC. Its protein product is CASNPGGEGYTF.

The sample holds many counts of this clonotype. The V and J genes are TRBV7-8 and TRBJ1-1; 8 bases align to TRBD1. After removal of 5 bases from V and 0 bases from J, the junction contained 20 bases not matched to a gene. Germline V gene data show CDR1 as SGHVS and CDR2 as FQNEAQ. This CDR3 is built from 20 residues. The CDR3 protein is CASSPRGVQGQGALNTEAFF. In DNA, the CDR3 is TGTGCCAGCAGCCCTAGAGGAGTACAGGGGCAGGGGGCTTTGAACACTGAAGCTTTCTTT.

This clonotype was counted ten times or more. The chain is built from TRBV5-1 and TRBJ1-2; D is unclear. V lost 0 bases and J 8 bases, leaving 14 bases between the germline ends. Germline-derived CDR1 and CDR2 are SGHRS and YFSETQ. The CDR3 runs 14 residues. DNA of the CDR3: TGCGCCAGCAGCTTGGGCGCCAGTAGCGGGGGCTACACCTTC. As protein: CASSLGASSGGYTF.

Ten or more counts support this clonotype. This chain joins TRBV7-9 and TRBJ2-7, with TRBD2 matching 7 bases. The CDR3 length is 14 residues. Germline trimming cut 2 bases from V and 1 base from J; bases unmatched to any gene: 2. Germline V gene lookup returns CDR1 SEHNR and CDR2 FQNEAQ (reference sequence). In nucleotides, the CDR3 is TGTGCCAGCAGCTTAAGCGGGAAATCCTACGAGCAGTACTTC. It is translated as CASSLSGKSYEQYF.

Many counts were recorded for this clonotype. The gene calls are TRBV27 and TRBJ1-1; D call uncertain. The germline CDR1 and CDR2 sequences are MNHEY and SMNVEV (reference sequence). Trimming took 4 bases from V and 0 from J, leaving 6 bases between them. The CDR3 extends over 13 amino acids. CDR3 coding DNA: TGTGCCAGCAGTTCTCAGGTGAACACTGAAGCTTTCTTT. Amino acid sequence: CASSSQVNTEAFF.